The text below deals with one TCR beta chain. The sample is drawn from a study of blood T cell repertoires in COVID-19. The CDR3 has 12 residues. The ends lost 3 bases at V and 14 bases at J; junction bases unmatched: 4. Germline CDR1 SGDLS, CDR2 YYNGEE. Clones were sequenced by immunoSEQ multiplex PCR, and TCRdb holds only the in-frame ones, with some missing. The table lists about 200,000 clones, around 80% of them singletons. The V and J genes are TRBV9 and TRBJ1-6; TRBD1 matches 8 bases. The TCR sequence derives from a human donor in a cohort sampled during active COVID-19. Sequenced: peripheral blood. CDR3 sequence (DNA): TGTGCCAGCAGCGCCGTACAGGGGGCCCTCCACTTT. Its protein is CASSAVQGALHF.